This T cell receptor (beta chain) was retrieved from a study of blood T cell repertoires in COVID-19. This CDR3 region has 15 residues. Germline lookup yields CDR1 SGHNT and CDR2 YENEEA. The junction had 5 bases not matched to a gene; V was cut back by 0 bases and J by 5 bases. Profiled with immunoSEQ multiplex PCR; TCRdb holds only in-frame clones, not every one. The table includes around 150,000 clones, roughly nine tenths detected once. The rearrangement links TRBV11-3 to TRBJ2-3; 7 bases are shared with TRBD1. The clonotype comes from a woman aged 55 to 70 with active or convalescent COVID-19. Sequencing was done on a sample of peripheral blood. The CDR3 DNA is TGTGCCAGCAGCTTAGACAGGGGGTTGGGAGATACGCAGTATTTT. As protein: CASSLDRGLGDTQYF.